This TCR beta chain stems from a study of identifying expanded T cells in peripheral blood. Note on this clone: The antigen is unknown.

CDR3 length equals 15 residues. The germline V gene has CDR1 LNHNV and CDR2 YYDKDF (reference sequence). V was pared by 1 base and J by 5 bases, with 3 bases of the junction left unmatched. Study-level points and caveats: Technical replicates showed roughly 1.2 changed clones; two weeks around 15; four weeks 19. Clone count variance between roughly 2-week samples rose with total template count.

Generated by immunoSEQ multiplex PCR, the TCRdb table keeps only in-frame clones and is missing some. The sample includes 120,000 or so clones, about four fifths of them seen just once. The source is a person aged 18-69 years in good health. The rearrangement joins TRBV15 to TRBJ2-1, with 9 bases lining up with TRBD1. Specimen: blood. CDR3 region: CATSRGRQGDNEQFF. CDR3 coding DNA: TGTGCCACCAGCAGAGGGAGACAGGGGGACAATGAGCAGTTCTTC.